The next 7 T cell receptor beta chains were all read from a single sample in a study of blood T cell repertoires in COVID-19. TCRdb's copy holds only in-frame clones and misses some; the assay was immunoSEQ multiplex PCR. The sample consists of 150,000 to 170,000 clones, roughly 84% of them appearing once. The sequenced material came from peripheral blood. The receptors originated from a man between 60 and 75 years old with COVID-19, enrolled during active disease.

On this clone itself: Other DNA sequences in this specimen translate into the identical CDR3. The V call is TRBV12-3 or TRBV12-4, the J call TRBJ1-5, with a possible D match to TRBD1 (5 bases). The length of the CDR3 is 13 residues. V was cut by 6 bases and J by 4 bases, with 10 bases left in between. The CDR3 reads CASRGTGNQPQHF. The CDR3 bases are TGTGCCAGCAGGGGGACTGGGAATCAGCCCCAGCATTTT.

The sample holds one count of this clone. The chain has TRBV19 and TRBJ1-4, with 11 positions matching TRBD1. The CDR3 length is 17 residues. The trim removed 8 bases at V and 8 bases at J, leaving 16 bases unmatched. CDR1 LNHDA and CDR2 SQIVND come from the germline V gene (reference sequence). CDR3 residues: CASRPGQGVSLGEKLFF. The CDR3 DNA reads TGTGCCAGTCGCCCGGGACAGGGGGTGTCCCTGGGGGAAAAACTGTTTTTT. The whole variable domain, remainder taken from reference TRBV19 and TRBJ1-4, is DGGITQSPKYLFRKEGQNVTLSCEQNLNHDAMYWYRQDPGQGLRLIYYSQIVNDFQKGDIAEGYSVSREKKESFPLTVTSAQKNPTAFYLCASRPGQGVSLGEKLFFGSGTQLSVL.

This rearrangement joins TRBV24-1 to TRBJ2-2; TRBD1 aligns across 9 bases. V was pared by 4 bases and J by 6 bases, with 8 bases of the junction left unmatched. The germline V gene encodes CDR1 KGHDR and CDR2 SFDVKD. The CDR3 runs to 16 residues. The CDR3 is CATSERDRVRSGELFF. The DNA of the CDR3 is TGTGCCACCAGTGAACGGGACAGGGTGAGGTCCGGGGAGCTGTTTTTT.

V gene TRBV11-2 combines with J gene TRBJ1-1, with D possibly being TRBD1 (5 bases). V was clipped by 5 bases and J by 3 bases, with 10 bases between them. The CDR3 runs 13 residues. The germline V gene has CDR1 SGHAT and CDR2 FQNNGV. The DNA for the CDR3 is TGTGCCAGCAGCCTTTTAGGGGACACTGAAGCTTTCTTT. Protein product: CASSLLGDTEAFF.

The chain uses TRBV6-6 and TRBJ1-2; 8 bases agree with TRBD1. J gave up 8 bases and V 8 bases, and 7 bases lay outside the gene matches. The CDR3 is made up of 12 amino acids. From germline, CDR1 is MNHNY and CDR2 SVGAGI (reference sequence). Written as DNA, the CDR3 is TGTGCCAGCTGGGGGACAGGAGGCGGCTACACCTTC. Its translation: CASWGTGGGYTF.

The chain uses TRBV5-1 and TRBJ1-1; a possible D gene is TRBD1 (5 bases). There are 12 residues in the CDR3. With 5 bases removed from V and 0 bases from J, the gap between germline ends came to 5 bases. Germline CDR1 SGHRS, CDR2 YFSETQ. CDR3 bases: TGCGCCAGCAGGACAGTGAACACTGAAGCTTTCTTT. It encodes CASRTVNTEAFF.

This clone was counted only a few times. J is TRBJ1-1 and V is TRBV7-9; D is ambiguous. Germline lookup yields CDR1 SEHNR and CDR2 FQNEAQ (reference sequence). Trimming pared 4 bases from V and 1 base from J, leaving 16 bases between. This CDR3 is 16 amino acids long. This CDR3 is CASSSGLRRTNTEAFF. CDR3 bases: TGTGCCAGCAGCTCAGGACTGAGGCGGACGAACACTGAAGCTTTCTTT.